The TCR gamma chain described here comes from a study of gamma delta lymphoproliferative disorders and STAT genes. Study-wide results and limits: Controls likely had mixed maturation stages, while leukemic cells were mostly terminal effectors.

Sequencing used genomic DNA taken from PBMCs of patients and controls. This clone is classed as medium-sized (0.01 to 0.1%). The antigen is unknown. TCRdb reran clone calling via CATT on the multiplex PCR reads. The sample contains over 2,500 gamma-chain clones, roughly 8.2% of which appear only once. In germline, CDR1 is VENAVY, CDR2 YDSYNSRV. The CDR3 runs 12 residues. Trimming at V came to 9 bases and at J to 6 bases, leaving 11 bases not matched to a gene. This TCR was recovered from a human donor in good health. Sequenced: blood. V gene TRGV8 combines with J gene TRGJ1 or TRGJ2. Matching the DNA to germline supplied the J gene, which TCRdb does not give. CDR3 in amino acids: CATPREGYKKLF. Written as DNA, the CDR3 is TGTGCCACCCCCCGTGAGGGTTATAAGAAACTCTTT.